These 20 T cell receptor beta chains share one sample of origin, sequenced in a study of T cells after yellow fever vaccination. Each CDR3 protein gets one entry after TCRdb re-called the 5' RACE reads with MiXCR. The table lists 300,000 to 400,000 distinct CDR3 sequences, roughly 8% of them singletons, with 15% to 20% in the top ten. The sample consisted of PBMCs, taken about 41 days after the first yellow fever vaccination. These TCRs come from a man between 18 and 29 years old who received the YFV17D yellow fever vaccine.

This clonotype has only a few counts. This chain connects TRBV5-1 to TRBJ2-5; D is uncertain. This CDR3 is built from 14 residues. Germline values: CDR1 SGHRS, CDR2 YFSETQ. Trimming removed 2 bases from V and 0 bases from J, with 8 bases in between. CDR3 region: CASSLGFYQETQYF. The CDR3 region has the DNA TGCGCCAGCAGCTTAGGCTTTTACCAAGAGACCCAGTACTTC.

This clonotype has at least ten counts. J is TRBJ2-3 and V is TRBV12-3 or TRBV12-4; possibly TRBD2 for D (6 bases). Trimming shortened V by 6 bases and J by 1 base, and 11 bases separated the two germline ends. CDR3 length equals 14 residues. CDR3: CASSPRRGTDTQYF. The CDR3 DNA sequence: TGTGCCAGCAGCCCTCGGAGGGGCACAGATACGCAGTATTTT.

This clonotype was counted between two and nine times. This rearrangement joins TRBV27 to TRBJ1-1; D gene uncertain. The CDR3 consists of 14 residues. CDR1 is MNHEY and CDR2 is SMNVEV in the germline V gene (reference sequence). The V and J ends lost 2 bases and 1 base respectively, with 8 bases between them. The CDR3 sequence: CASSLTPRNTEAFF. Here the CDR3 DNA reads TGTGCCAGCAGTTTAACGCCGAGGAACACTGAAGCTTTCTTT.

The chain links TRBV7-9 to TRBJ1-5; TRBD1 might be the D (6 bases). The V end was cut by 1 base, the J end by 2 bases, with 9 bases between. CDR1 and CDR2 from the germline V gene are SEHNR and FQNEAQ (reference sequence). CDR3 length: 15 amino acids. The CDR3: CASSLGRGGNQPQHF. The CDR3 DNA reads TGTGCCAGCAGCTTAGGCAGGGGTGGCAATCAGCCCCAGCATTTT.

This clonotype was detected many times. V and J are TRBV5-1 and TRBJ1-5; D gene ambiguous. The germline V gene encodes CDR1 SGHRS and CDR2 YFSETQ. Trimming shortened V by 4 bases and J by 0 bases, and 5 bases separated the two germline ends. The CDR3 spans 13 residues. Here the CDR3 reads CASSHDSNQPQHF. CDR3 nucleotide sequence: TGCGCCAGCAGCCATGATAGCAATCAGCCCCAGCATTTT.

This clonotype has more than one count but fewer than ten. This sequence joins TRBV4-1 and TRBJ2-5; 7 bases are shared with TRBD1. Germline CDR1 reads MGHRA; CDR2 reads YSYEKL. Trimming took 1 base from V and 5 from J; bases not matched to a gene: 7. The CDR3 loop spans 15 amino acids. The CDR3 spells CASSQGSRGLETQYF. CDR3 in DNA: TGCGCCAGCAGCCAAGGTAGCAGGGGGTTGGAGACCCAGTACTTC.

This clonotype was picked up many times. The chain couples TRBV19 to TRBJ2-5, with D possibly matching TRBD1 (5 bases). Germline V gives CDR1 LNHDA, CDR2 SQIVND (reference sequence). CDR3 length: 14 amino acids. Between the trimmed V and J ends, which lost 6 bases and 1 base, there was a span of 12 bases. In nucleotides, the CDR3 is TGTGCCAGTAGAGTAACAGGATTCCAAGAGACCCAGTACTTC. Translation gives CASRVTGFQETQYF. Based on the CDR3 plus reference TRBV19 and TRBJ2-5, the full variable domain is DGGITQSPKYLFRKEGQNVTLSCEQNLNHDAMYWYRQDPGQGLRLIYYSQIVNDFQKGDIAEGYSVSREKKESFPLTVTSAQKNPTAFYLCASRVTGFQETQYFGPGTRLLVL.

This clonotype was seen only a few times. The chain combines TRBV7-2 with TRBJ2-5; 7 bases are shared with TRBD2. This CDR3 comprises 17 residues. In germline, CDR1 is SGHTA, CDR2 FQGNSA. V dropped 2 bases and J dropped 2; count of bases not matched to a gene: 11. For the CDR3, the DNA is TGTGCCAGCAGCTTAAAGGGTCCGGCGGGGGAGCAAGAGACCCAGTACTTC. Its protein product is CASSLKGPAGEQETQYF.

V and J are TRBV5-1 and TRBJ1-4, with D unresolved. Germline lookup yields CDR1 SGHRS and CDR2 YFSETQ. The V end lost 0 bases, the J end lost 8 bases, and 14 bases lay between the germline ends. CDR3 length: 15 residues. This CDR3 reads CASSLAGGFIEKLFF. As DNA, the CDR3 is TGCGCCAGCAGCTTGGCGGGCGGATTTATAGAAAAACTGTTTTTT.

This clonotype has a handful of counts. The rearrangement uses TRBV20-1 and TRBJ1-1; possible D gene TRBD1, 5 bases. CDR1 DFQATT and CDR2 SNEGSKA come from the germline V gene (reference sequence). The CDR3 is 12 amino acids. Between the trimmed V and J ends, which lost 5 bases and 12 bases, there was a span of 19 bases. For the CDR3, the DNA is TGCAGTGCTTCCCCCGCAGCGGGACCGACTTTCTTT. This encodes CSASPAAGPTFF.

This clonotype appeared many times. J is TRBJ1-3 and V is TRBV6-5; D might be TRBD1 (6 bases). The CDR3 has 14 amino acids. The V gene's germline CDR1 is MNHEY and CDR2 SVGAGI. Trimming pared 2 bases from V and 4 bases from J, leaving 9 bases between. CDR3 coding DNA: TGTGCCAGCAGTTACGCAGGACAGGGAAACACCATATATTTT. This gives the protein CASSYAGQGNTIYF.

This clonotype turned up a few times. The chain carries TRBV7-9 and TRBJ2-7; D not resolved. CDR1 and CDR2 from the germline V gene are SEHNR and FQNEAQ (reference sequence). The CDR3 loop spans 13 amino acids. Trimming took 0 bases from V and 4 from J, leaving 7 bases between them. CDR3 sequence: CASSLAIGYEQYF. The CDR3, as DNA: TGTGCCAGCAGCTTAGCTATCGGTTACGAGCAGTACTTC.

J is TRBJ2-1 and V is TRBV4-1, with 11 positions matching TRBD2. Germline CDR1 reads MGHRA; CDR2 reads YSYEKL. The CDR3 has 19 amino acids. Trimming at V came to 4 bases and at J to 9 bases, leaving 20 bases not matched to a gene. CDR3 sequence reads: CASSPGGLAVFPNRGEQFF. The CDR3 nucleotides read TGCGCCAGCAGCCCGGGGGGACTAGCGGTTTTCCCCAACCGAGGTGAGCAGTTCTTC.

This clonotype was found a few times. The chain links TRBV28 to TRBJ2-6; maybe TRBD2 (6 bases). CDR1 is MDHEN, CDR2 SYDVKM, per germline. The CDR3 has 18 amino acids. Trimming shortened V by 2 bases and J by 0 bases, and 14 bases separated the two germline ends. CDR3: CASSLRVGRSSGANVLTF. Here the CDR3 DNA reads TGTGCCAGCAGTTTACGGGTGGGGAGGAGCTCTGGGGCCAACGTCCTGACTTTC.

This chain joins TRBV10-1 and TRBJ2-3; 9 nucleotides line up with TRBD2. The CDR3 runs 16 residues. CDR1 and CDR2 (germline): WNHNN, SYGVQD (reference sequence). The trim removed 7 bases at V and 2 bases at J, leaving 10 bases unmatched. This CDR3 is CASTASGNLFTDTQYF. In DNA form, the CDR3 reads TGCGCCAGCACGGCTAGCGGGAATTTATTCACAGATACGCAGTATTTT.

The V and J genes are TRBV20-1 and TRBJ2-2, with TRBD1 matching over 11 bases. With V trimmed by 5 bases and J by 5 bases, 4 bases remained unmatched. Germline loops: CDR1 DFQATT, CDR2 SNEGSKA (reference sequence). The CDR3 is made up of 14 amino acids. CDR3 DNA sequence: TGCAGTGCTCCGGACAGGGGGCAGACCGGGGAGCTGTTTTTT. Protein: CSAPDRGQTGELFF.

There are a few counts of this clonotype. The chain links TRBV5-4 to TRBJ2-6; TRBD1 might be the D (6 bases). With 5 bases removed from V and 2 bases from J, the gap between germline ends came to 14 bases. Looked up from germline, CDR1 is SGHNT and CDR2 is YYREEE (reference sequence). This CDR3 is built from 16 residues. CDR3 in DNA: TGTGCCAGCAGGGTCTCATGGGACACTGGGGCCAACGTCCTGACTTTC. This sequence encodes CASRVSWDTGANVLTF.

There are a few counts of this clonotype. The V call is TRBV20-1, the J call TRBJ2-5; 9 positions match TRBD1. This CDR3 contains 13 residues. Per germline, CDR1 DFQATT and CDR2 SNEGSKA (reference sequence). Trimming removed 6 bases from V and 5 bases from J; junction bases left unmatched: 7. The CDR3 region is CSAATDRGETQYF. In DNA, the CDR3 is TGCAGTGCCGCCACCGACAGGGGGGAGACCCAGTACTTC.

The rearrangement uses TRBV7-2 and TRBJ2-1; 14 bases line up with TRBD2. This CDR3 region has 17 residues. V dropped 5 bases and J dropped 0; count of bases not matched to a gene: 3. Germline values: CDR1 SGHTA, CDR2 FQGNSA. The DNA for the CDR3 is TGTGCCAGCAGCCGGACTAGCGGGGGGTACTCCTACAATGAGCAGTTCTTC. Its protein product is CASSRTSGGYSYNEQFF. Variable domain in full (rest from reference TRBV7-2 and TRBJ2-1): GAGVSQSPSNKVTEKGKDVELRCDPISGHTALYWYRQSLGQGLEFLIYFQGNSAPDKSGLPSDRFSAERTGGSVSTLTIQRTQQEDSAVYLCASSRTSGGYSYNEQFFGPGTRLTVL.

With respect to this clonotype: A read error may be the cause here, since a much bigger clone is one base away. The chain combines TRBV5-1 with TRBJ2-1, with 13 bases identical to TRBD2. The CDR3 runs to 16 residues. Germline lookup yields CDR1 SGHRS and CDR2 YFSETQ. The CDR3 sequence is CASSRITSGGAGEQLF. In DNA, the CDR3 is TGCGCCAGCAGCCGGATTACTAGCGGGGGGGCTGGTGAGCAGCTCTTC.